This is a list of T cell receptor beta chains from one sample in a study of T cells expressing NK-cell markers. TCRdb re-called the 5' RACE reads; every CDR3 protein appears as one record, without DNA. The table for this sample gives approximately 550,000 distinct CDR3 sequences. Sequences were obtained from blood T cells: a sorted CD56 or NKG2C T cell subset, CD4+ or CD8+ T cells, or bulk PBMC T cells (not recorded which). These receptors were collected from a man between 18 and 35 years old in good health. Both conserved end residues are part of each CDR3. Each record gives: J gene, V gene, CDR3 protein.

J gene: TRBJ2-7
V gene: TRBV7-9
CDR3 protein: CASSLVRTSSHEQYF

J gene: TRBJ1-5
V gene: TRBV12-3/TRBV12-4
CDR3 protein: CASSLTGNQPQHF

J gene: TRBJ2-3
V gene: TRBV20-1
CDR3 protein: CSARLVAGADTQYF

J gene: TRBJ2-5
V gene: TRBV27
CDR3 protein: CASSSGAKETQYF

J gene: TRBJ2-5
V gene: TRBV6-6
CDR3 protein: CATGRTSIETQYF

J gene: TRBJ2-1
V gene: TRBV6-2/TRBV6-3
CDR3 protein: CASSYLGSTNEQFF

J gene: TRBJ2-7
V gene: TRBV7-2
CDR3 protein: CASSSRAGGLGYEQYF

J gene: TRBJ2-7
V gene: TRBV7-2
CDR3 protein: CASSASSGSGYEQYF

J gene: TRBJ2-4
V gene: TRBV5-1
CDR3 protein: CASSSGDRGPIQYF

J gene: TRBJ2-3
V gene: TRBV27
CDR3 protein: CASIPLAGAGDTQYF

J gene: TRBJ2-1
V gene: TRBV3-1
CDR3 protein: CASSPNADNEQFF

J gene: TRBJ2-7
V gene: TRBV11-2
CDR3 protein: CASSPIYSAPYEQYF

J gene: TRBJ2-5
V gene: TRBV15
CDR3 protein: CATSRTRDSQETQYF

J gene: TRBJ2-1
V gene: TRBV6-5
CDR3 protein: CASSSGLAVNEQFF

J gene: TRBJ2-1
V gene: TRBV3-1
CDR3 protein: CASSAQKNSYNEQFF

J gene: TRBJ2-4
V gene: TRBV4-1
CDR3 protein: CASSQAHRAVTRLENIQYF

J gene: TRBJ2-3
V gene: TRBV5-1
CDR3 protein: CASSLDPPGGTDTQYF

J gene: TRBJ2-2
V gene: TRBV5-1
CDR3 protein: CASSVSKLNTGELFF

J gene: TRBJ2-1
V gene: TRBV29-1
CDR3 protein: CSVGDSGREQFF

J gene: TRBJ2-5
V gene: TRBV14
CDR3 protein: CASSRGQGAWETQYF

J gene: TRBJ2-2
V gene: TRBV4-3
CDR3 protein: CASSQGTSVTGELFF

J gene: TRBJ2-6
V gene: TRBV5-1
CDR3 protein: CASSSSELSGANVLTF

J gene: TRBJ2-3
V gene: TRBV4-3
CDR3 protein: CASSRLAGLHDTQYF

J gene: TRBJ2-1
V gene: TRBV15
CDR3 protein: CATSRPMAGGNEQFF

J gene: TRBJ2-7
V gene: TRBV21-1
CDR3 protein: CASSKRRQAPYEQYF